These 18 T cell receptor beta chains share one sample of origin, sequenced in a study of blood T cells in healthy people across ages (dated by TCRdb to between 2014 and 2016). Receptor amplification or capture employed 5' RACE. The sequencer was an Illumina HiSeq 2500. The second PCR ran for roughly 7 to 12 cycles and used a J-beta primer mix along with a sample-barcoded 5' primer. TCRdb reprocessing: public reads trimmed at Q25 with fastp, clones called with MiXCR, in-frame beta chains kept. Identical CDR3 proteins give one entry, which carries the most common genes and DNA. In all, the sample holds around 940,000 distinct CDR3 sequences, and roughly 51% of those were seen once. The top ten clones comprise 20% to 25% of the sample. Sequenced: blood. These receptors were collected from an older woman in good health.

The CDR3 loop reads CASSEATGGPADTQYF. The CDR3, as DNA: TGTGCCAGCAGTGAAGCAACGGGAGGGCCAGCAGATACGCAGTATTTT. J is TRBJ2-3 and V is TRBV2; 8 bases match TRBD2. The CDR3 extends over 16 amino acids. CDR1 and CDR2 from the germline V gene are SNHLY and FYNNEI. Trimming at V came to 0 bases and at J to 4 bases, leaving 6 bases not matched to a gene.

The chain links TRBV7-4 to TRBJ2-3; D remains ambiguous. With 5 bases removed from V and 3 bases from J, the gap between germline ends came to 18 bases. This CDR3 is built from 16 residues. From germline, CDR1 is SGHVT and CDR2 SQSDAQ. The DNA of the CDR3 is TGTGCCAGCAGCCACCGGAGCCATCGGATTACAGATACGCAGTATTTT. This gives the protein CASSHRSHRITDTQYF.

This chain connects TRBV28 to TRBJ2-3, with 7 bases matching TRBD1. J gave up 2 bases and V 7 bases, and 12 bases lay outside the gene matches. Per the germline V gene, CDR1 is MDHEN and CDR2 is SYDVKM. The CDR3 length is 16 residues. CDR3 in amino acids: CASNLQTGLPTDTQYF. CDR3 nucleotides: TGTGCCAGCAACCTCCAGACAGGGCTCCCCACAGATACGCAGTATTTT.

This clonotype occurred once. The J gene is TRBJ1-2, the V gene TRBV28, with no clear D. The CDR3 is 15 amino acids. V lost 6 bases to trimming and J lost 2 bases, with 16 bases between them. Germline values: CDR1 MDHEN, CDR2 SYDVKM. CDR3 sequence: CASSYNRAGNYGYTF. CDR3 sequence (DNA): TGTGCCAGCAGCTACAATCGGGCGGGGAACTATGGCTACACCTTC.

This chain joins TRBV12-3 or TRBV12-4 and TRBJ2-3, with D possibly being TRBD1 (5 bases). The CDR3 loop spans 14 amino acids. Trimming shortened V by 3 bases and J by 4 bases, and 11 bases separated the two germline ends. This CDR3 reads CASSFVQAADTQYF. In nucleotides, the CDR3 is TGTGCCAGCAGTTTTGTACAGGCCGCAGATACGCAGTATTTT.

This clonotype was picked up a small number of times. The junction and the germline gene differ at one end; a read error may be behind it. The chain employs TRBV11-2 and TRBJ2-2; D not resolved. The germline V gene has CDR1 SGHAT and CDR2 FQNNGV. The CDR3 loop spans 11 amino acids. The CDR3 coding sequence is TGTGCTAGCAGCTATGGCGGGGAGCTGTTTTTT. Its protein is CASSYGGELFF.

This clonotype has a handful of counts. The chain has TRBV18 and TRBJ1-1, with D maybe TRBD1 (6 bases). Trimming took 5 bases from V and 6 from J, leaving 13 bases between them. Germline values: CDR1 KGHSH, CDR2 LQKENI. The CDR3 totals 13 residues. CDR3 amino acids: CASSSKQGAEAFF. CDR3 in DNA: TGTGCCAGCTCAAGCAAACAGGGCGCTGAAGCTTTCTTT. The full variable domain, in which reference TRBV18 and TRBJ1-1 provide the parts outside the CDR3, is NAGVMQNPRHLVRRRGQEARLRCSPMKGHSHVYWYRQLPEEGLKFMVYLQKENIIDESGMPKERFSAEFPKEGPSILRIQQVVRGDSAAYFCASSSKQGAEAFFGQGTRLTVV.

The CDR3, as DNA: TGTGCCAGCAGTCCCACGACAGATTCCTATGGCTACACCTTC. Amino acid sequence: CASSPTTDSYGYTF. The rearrangement links TRBV27 to TRBJ1-2, with D maybe TRBD1 (5 bases). V lost 5 bases and J 4 bases, leaving 14 bases between the germline ends. The CDR3 length is 14 residues. Germline loops: CDR1 MNHEY, CDR2 SMNVEV (reference sequence).

The rearrangement uses TRBV24-1 and TRBJ2-1; 7 bases align to TRBD1. Per germline, CDR1 KGHDR and CDR2 SFDVKD. The CDR3 has 11 amino acids. V dropped 7 bases and J dropped 10; count of bases not matched to a gene: 3. The CDR3 is CATSRDREQFF. DNA of the CDR3: TGTGCCACCAGCCGGGACAGAGAGCAGTTCTTC.

The gene calls are TRBV7-8 and TRBJ2-1, with D possibly being TRBD1 (6 bases). This CDR3 spans 12 amino acids. In germline, CDR1 is SGHVS, CDR2 FQNEAQ. Trimming pared 10 bases from V and 12 bases from J, leaving 19 bases between. The CDR3 loop is CATGPGAIVQFF. The CDR3 nucleotides are TGTGCCACCGGACCAGGGGCCATAGTGCAGTTCTTC.

The V and J genes are TRBV7-8 and TRBJ2-1, with D perhaps TRBD1 (6 bases). Germline CDR1 is SGHVS and CDR2 is FQNEAQ. The germline V and J ends were trimmed by 1 base and 7 bases, with 17 bases remaining between them. The CDR3 consists of 16 residues. CDR3 in amino acids: CASSLGFFGQTNEQFF. The CDR3 DNA sequence: TGTGCCAGCAGCTTAGGTTTCTTCGGACAGACTAATGAGCAGTTCTTC.

This clonotype appeared a single time. The chain uses TRBV3-1 and TRBJ2-3, with 8 bases lining up with TRBD1. Germline lookup yields CDR1 LGHDT and CDR2 YNNKEL (reference sequence). This CDR3 is built from 16 residues. With 3 bases clipped from V and 4 bases from J, the junction kept 9 bases outside the gene matches. This CDR3 is CASSHRQGRRADTQYF. CDR3 DNA sequence: TGTGCCAGCAGCCATAGACAGGGGAGAAGGGCAGATACGCAGTATTTT.

This clonotype has more than one count but fewer than ten. The chain has TRBV27 and TRBJ2-3; 9 bases line up with TRBD2. Per the germline V gene, CDR1 is MNHEY and CDR2 is SMNVEV (reference sequence). CDR3 size: 16 residues. V dropped 6 bases and J dropped 10; count of bases not matched to a gene: 17. CDR3 protein: CASSSFGEREARAQYF. The DNA for the CDR3 is TGTGCCAGCAGCAGCTTCGGTGAGCGGGAGGCCCGGGCGCAGTATTTT.

V is TRBV21-1 and J is TRBJ2-7; the tabulated D call, TRBD2, remains unverified against the DNA. TRBV21-1 is a listed pseudogene. The CDR3 covers 13 residues. The DNA of the CDR3 is TGTGCCAGCAGCAGACTATGCTCCTACGAGCAGTACTTC. Amino acid sequence: CASSRLCSYEQYF.

The chain links TRBV11-3 to TRBJ1-1; D is unresolved. The CDR3 consists of 13 residues. Per germline, CDR1 SGHNT and CDR2 YENEEA. Trimming cost V 1 base and J 4 bases, with 7 bases left between them. CDR3 sequence: CASSLGPTTEAFF. DNA of the CDR3: TGTGCCAGCAGCTTAGGGCCCACCACTGAAGCTTTCTTT.

J is TRBJ2-7 and V is TRBV5-1; the D gene could be TRBD1 or TRBD2 (5 bases each). V was trimmed by 2 bases and J by 5 bases, leaving 14 bases between them. There are 14 residues in the CDR3. Per germline, CDR1 SGHRS and CDR2 YFSETQ. The chain's CDR3 is CASSFMGLADEQYF. CDR3 nucleotides: TGCGCCAGCAGCTTTATGGGGCTAGCCGACGAGCAGTACTTC.

The chain is built from TRBV5-1 and TRBJ1-5; D is unclear. The CDR3 runs 13 residues. The germline V and J ends were trimmed by 4 bases and 7 bases, with 12 bases remaining between them. Per the germline V gene, CDR1 is SGHRS and CDR2 is YFSETQ. The chain's CDR3 is CASSPLMGQPQHF. The CDR3 DNA reads TGCGCCAGCAGCCCTCTAATGGGGCAGCCCCAGCATTTT.

The chain couples TRBV7-6 to TRBJ2-7, with 8 nucleotides matching TRBD2. The germline gives CDR1 SGHVS, CDR2 FNYEAQ. J lost 3 bases, V lost 5 bases, and 6 bases had no gene match. The CDR3 runs to 14 residues. CDR3 loop: CASSPREGYYEQYF. CDR3 DNA sequence: TGTGCCAGCAGCCCCCGGGAGGGGTACTACGAGCAGTACTTC.